This TCR beta chain was sequenced in a study of cytotoxic CD8 clonotypes in ibrutinib-treated CLL. Study-wide context: After treatment lasting a median 12 months, range 6 to 36, response samples were collected. Mean yields were 255,043 productive templates and about 97,000 productive rearrangements per sample. Study-wide results and limits: Public clonotypes occurred uncommonly; on treatment, they contracted or remained stable.

Trimming removed 5 bases from V and 5 bases from J, with 10 bases in between. The CDR3 runs to 11 residues. Germline V CDR1 and CDR2: DFQATT, SNEGSKA (reference sequence). Sequencing sought depths of 1 in 200,000 to 1 in 1 million T cells. Repertoires were generated with immunoSEQ multiplex PCR, while TCRdb's copy carries only in-frame clones and drops some. The table includes some 120,000 clones, 80% to 90% detected once. In the case of this clone: Its target is not known.

The origin of this receptor is a human donor with chronic lymphocytic leukemia. Material: PBMCs, obtained after 24 months of ibrutinib treatment. This chain joins TRBV20-1 and TRBJ2-7; D is uncertain. The CDR3 is CSALLVDEQYF. The CDR3, as DNA: TGCAGTGCTCTACTGGTCGACGAGCAGTACTTC.